Listed here is a single T cell receptor (beta chain). Methods used by the authors: Quantification of nucleated cells was approximated via reference gene primer amplification. Some clones are missing from TCRdb's copy, which holds only in-frame ones; the method was immunoSEQ multiplex PCR. V, J and clone size were drawn from that table, and D and trimming were deduced from the DNA. The table records over 300,000 clones, around 82% of them present only once. This CDR3 comprises 15 residues. In germline, CDR1 is LGHNA, CDR2 YSLEER. V was cut by 3 bases and J by 4 bases, with 15 bases left in between. This sample is drawn from a study of blood T cell repertoires in COVID-19. Study at large: Specimens from acute and convalescent COVID-19 originated in the United States, Italy and Spain. PBMCs, B-cell-depleted T cells, or T cells were the source of the cDNA or gDNA that made up the material.

The rearrangement links TRBV4-3 to TRBJ1-2; tentatively, D is TRBD1 (5 bases). What was sequenced was peripheral blood. The TCR sequence derives from a woman aged 45-59 years with acute or convalescent COVID-19. In DNA form, the CDR3 reads TGCGCCAGCAGCCAGCGACAGAAGCCTTTCTATGGCTACACCTTC. Translating gives CASSQRQKPFYGYTF.